This TCR beta chain is drawn from a study of Graves' ophthalmopathy and Graves' hyperthyroidism. The germline V gene encodes CDR1 MGHDK and CDR2 SYGVNS. This CDR3 region has 11 residues. Trimming took off 8 bases at V and 9 bases at J, with 14 bases between the two ends. This clonotype was counted at least ten times. RNA transcripts yielded amplified TCR beta CDR3 regions. Second-round multiplex PCR followed a first-round RT-PCR using HTBI primers. A single record per CDR3 protein comes from TCRdb applying MiXCR to the multiplex PCR reads. The sample holds 650,000 to 900,000 distinct CDR3 sequences, 40% seen once.

The source is an adult man with Graves' ophthalmopathy. This chain uses TRBV25-1 with TRBJ2-7; unclear D gene. Specimen: peripheral blood. This chain's CDR3 is CASSGGDAQYF. CDR3 coding DNA: TGTGCCAGCTCTGGTGGGGATGCGCAGTACTTC.